This T cell receptor (beta chain) appears in the sequencing data of a study of T cells in Graves' hyperthyroidism and ophthalmopathy. TCR beta CDR3 region amplification was performed from RNA transcripts. HTBI primers were the set used in a first-round RT-PCR of the TCR CDR3. Via MiXCR, TCRdb re-called the multiplex PCR reads, giving one row per CDR3 protein. The sample contains a few hundred thousand distinct CDR3 sequences, 14% to 15% of which appear only once. This clonotype was seen more than once but under ten times. Per the germline V gene, CDR1 is LNHNV and CDR2 is YYDKDF (reference sequence). V was pared by 0 bases and J by 7 bases, with 16 bases between. This CDR3 contains 16 residues.

Sequenced material: blood. The chain carries TRBV15 and TRBJ2-1; tentatively, D is TRBD1 or TRBD2 (5 bases each). The clonotype comes from a woman younger than 45 with Graves' hyperthyroidism. The CDR3 is CATSRDRWDRRNEQFF. DNA for the CDR3: TGTGCCACCAGCAGAGATCGGTGGGACCGTAGGAATGAGCAGTTCTTC. The complete variable domain, with remaining parts taken from reference TRBV15 and TRBJ2-1, reads DAMVIQNPRYQVTQFGKPVTLSCSQTLNHNVMYWYQQKSSQAPKLLFHYYDKDFNNEADTPDNFQSRRPNTSFCFLDIRSPGLGDTAMYLCATSRDRWDRRNEQFFGPGTRLTVL.